Judged by abundance, the clone carrying this TCR beta chain is medium-sized. Its antigen is undetermined. These data come from a study of molecular identifiers for immune sequencing clone quantification. Study outcomes and limitations: Should identical TCR molecules share a barcode, the sizes of highly expanded clones could be underestimated.

Naive CD8 T cells underwent sorting with the CD8+CD4-CCR7+CD45RA+ definition. Looked up from germline, CDR1 is MNHNY and CDR2 is SVGAGI (reference sequence). With V trimmed by 7 bases and J by 4 bases, 6 bases remained unmatched. CDR3 size: 14 residues. One entry per CDR3 protein results from TCRdb running MiXCR on the PCR reads. The table includes nearly 2,500 distinct CDR3 sequences, about a sixth detected once. The chain recombines TRBV6-6 with TRBJ1-2; TRBD1 agrees at 10 bases. The origin of this receptor is a human donor in good health. Some libraries in this study had Jurkat cell RNA spiked in. The sequencing input was naive CD8+ T cells from blood, with Jurkat cell RNA spiked in. Stated subset: FACS-sorted CD8+CD4-CCR7+CD45RA+ naive T cells. The CDR3 loop reads CASTRDRGFYGYTF. DNA of the CDR3: TGTGCCAGCACCAGGGACAGGGGATTCTATGGCTACACCTTC.